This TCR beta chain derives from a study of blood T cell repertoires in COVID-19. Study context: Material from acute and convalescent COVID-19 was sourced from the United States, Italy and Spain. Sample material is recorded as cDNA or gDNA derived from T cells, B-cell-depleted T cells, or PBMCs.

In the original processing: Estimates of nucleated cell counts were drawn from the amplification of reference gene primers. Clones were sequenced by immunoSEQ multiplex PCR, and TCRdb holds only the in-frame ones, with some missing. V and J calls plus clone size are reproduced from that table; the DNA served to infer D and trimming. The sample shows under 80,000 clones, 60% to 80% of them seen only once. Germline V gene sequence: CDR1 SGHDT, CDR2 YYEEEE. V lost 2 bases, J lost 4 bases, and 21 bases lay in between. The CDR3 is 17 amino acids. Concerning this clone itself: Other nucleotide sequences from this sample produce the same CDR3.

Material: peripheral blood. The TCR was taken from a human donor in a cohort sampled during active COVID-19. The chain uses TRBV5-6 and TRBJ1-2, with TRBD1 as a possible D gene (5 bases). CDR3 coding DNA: TGTGCCAGCAGCTTTGGAAGGGCGCGACAGAAACTCTATGGCTACACCTTC. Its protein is CASSFGRARQKLYGYTF.